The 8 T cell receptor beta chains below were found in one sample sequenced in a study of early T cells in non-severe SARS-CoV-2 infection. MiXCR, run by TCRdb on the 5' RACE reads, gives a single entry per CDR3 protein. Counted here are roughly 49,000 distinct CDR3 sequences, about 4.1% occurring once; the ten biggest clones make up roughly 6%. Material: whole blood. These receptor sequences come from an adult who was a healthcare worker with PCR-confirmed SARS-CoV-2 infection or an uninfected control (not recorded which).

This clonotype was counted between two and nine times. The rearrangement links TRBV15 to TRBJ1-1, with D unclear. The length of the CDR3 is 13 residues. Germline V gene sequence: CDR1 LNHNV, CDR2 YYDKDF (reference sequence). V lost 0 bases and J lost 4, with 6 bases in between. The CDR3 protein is CATSRDSGTEAFF. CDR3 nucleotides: TGTGCCACCAGCAGAGATTCAGGCACTGAAGCTTTCTTT.

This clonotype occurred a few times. This CDR3 is CASSQEVGGGYEQYF. Here the CDR3 DNA reads TGCGCCAGCAGCCAAGAGGTCGGCGGAGGATACGAGCAGTACTTC. This sequence joins TRBV4-3 and TRBJ2-7, with D maybe TRBD2 (5 bases). Trimming took 0 bases from V and 4 from J, leaving 13 bases between them. There are 15 residues in the CDR3. Germline assignment: CDR1 LGHNA and CDR2 YSLEER.

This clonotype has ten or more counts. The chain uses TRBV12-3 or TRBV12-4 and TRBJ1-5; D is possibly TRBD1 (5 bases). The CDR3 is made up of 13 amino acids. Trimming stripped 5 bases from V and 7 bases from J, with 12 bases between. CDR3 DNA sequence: TGTGCCAGCAGTCCTGACGACAGACAGCCCCAGCATTTT. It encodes CASSPDDRQPQHF.

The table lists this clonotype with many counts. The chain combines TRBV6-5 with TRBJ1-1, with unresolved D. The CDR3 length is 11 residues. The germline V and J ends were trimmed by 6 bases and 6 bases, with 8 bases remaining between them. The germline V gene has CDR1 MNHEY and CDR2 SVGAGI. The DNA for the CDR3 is TGTGCCAGCAGCCAAGGTCCTGAAGCTTTCTTT. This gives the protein CASSQGPEAFF.

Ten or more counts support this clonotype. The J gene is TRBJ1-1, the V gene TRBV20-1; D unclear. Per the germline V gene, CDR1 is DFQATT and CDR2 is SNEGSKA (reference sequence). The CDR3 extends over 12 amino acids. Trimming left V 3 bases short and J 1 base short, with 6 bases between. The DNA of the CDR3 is TGCAGTGCTAGGGATCCGAACACTGAAGCTTTCTTT. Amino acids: CSARDPNTEAFF.

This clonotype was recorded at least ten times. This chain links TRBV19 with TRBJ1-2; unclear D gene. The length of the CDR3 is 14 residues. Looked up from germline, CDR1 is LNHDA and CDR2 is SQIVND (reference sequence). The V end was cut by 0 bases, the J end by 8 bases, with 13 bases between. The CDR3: CASSIDFYRSGYTF. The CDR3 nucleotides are TGTGCCAGTAGTATAGATTTTTACCGGAGCGGCTACACCTTC.

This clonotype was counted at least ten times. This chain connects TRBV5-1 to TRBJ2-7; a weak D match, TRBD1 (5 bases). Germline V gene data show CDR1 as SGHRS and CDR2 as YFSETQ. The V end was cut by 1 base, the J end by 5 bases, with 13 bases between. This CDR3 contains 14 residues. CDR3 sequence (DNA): TGCGCCAGCAGCTTGCAGGGCCGATTAGACGAGCAGTACTTC. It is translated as CASSLQGRLDEQYF.

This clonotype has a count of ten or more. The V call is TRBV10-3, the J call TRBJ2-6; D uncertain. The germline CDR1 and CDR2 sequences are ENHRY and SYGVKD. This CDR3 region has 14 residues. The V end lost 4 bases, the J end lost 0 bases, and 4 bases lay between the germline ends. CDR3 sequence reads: CAISGNSGANVLTF. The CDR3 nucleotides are TGTGCCATCAGTGGCAACTCTGGGGCCAACGTCCTGACTTTC.